This TCR beta chain was sequenced for a study of T cell changes during pregnancy in multiple sclerosis. V shed 4 bases and J shed 6 bases, with 15 bases lying between them. The CDR3 is made up of 14 amino acids. Germline-derived CDR1 and CDR2 are SGHAT and FQNNGV. The repertoire was sequenced with immunoSEQ multiplex PCR; TCRdb's copy has only in-frame clones and lacks some. Here the sample spans 30,000 to 40,000 clones, 85% to 95% being singletons. This chain connects TRBV11-2 to TRBJ1-2, with a weak D call TRBD1 (5 bases). This sample comprised CD8+ T cells from peripheral blood mononuclear cells, obtained in the third trimester of pregnancy. The clonotype comes from a female donor with multiple sclerosis, enrolled in a pregnancy study. The CDR3 here is CASSSAGYSDGYTF. CDR3 in DNA: TGTGCCAGCAGCTCAGCAGGGTATTCAGATGGCTACACCTTC.